Below, one T cell receptor (beta chain) is given with its context. Its antigen is currently unknown. This specimen comes from a study of human T cells and chemical hapten exposure. Overall study context: The study sensitized with 2% DPC on an approximately 2 cm by approximately 2 cm patch of upper inner arm skin.

Time point given: patch test 1, 2 weeks after DPC sensitization. This sample's treatment: therapeutic diphenylcyclopropenone sensitization with weekly scalp DPC. Findings and limits, study-wide: Those TCRs sitting above 1 in 1000 frequency stayed the same with DPC sensitization. While controls formed fewer of them, expanded TCRs formed significantly more large CDR3 similarity clusters.

This CDR3 comprises 14 residues. J was trimmed by 7 bases and V by 4 bases; bases with no gene match: 10. CDR1 is SGHRS and CDR2 is YFSETQ in the germline V gene. A single record per CDR3 protein comes from TCRdb applying MiXCR to the RACE reads. The sample includes about 120,000 distinct CDR3 sequences, 9.5% to 13% of them seen just once. The chain is built from TRBV5-1 and TRBJ1-2, with 7 bases matching TRBD1. The origin of this receptor is a woman aged 45-65 years with alopecia areata. Some clones in this sample may be carry-over from other donors' samples. The sequenced sample was whole blood, obtained in connection with sensitization to the hapten diphenylcyclopropenone (DPC). The DNA for the CDR3 is TGCGCCAGCAGCCAGGGACAGAGTCCCTTTGGCTACACCTTC. It is translated as CASSQGQSPFGYTF.